The clone carrying this T cell receptor beta chain was picked up many times. The antigen is not known. Researchers took RNA transcripts and amplified the TCR beta CDR3 regions from them. The HTBI set primed first-round TCR CDR3 RT-PCR. TCRdb re-analysed the multiplex PCR reads in MiXCR, keeping a single row per CDR3 protein. The sample lists 250,000 to 400,000 distinct CDR3 sequences, roughly an eighth occurring once. The source of the sample is a study of T cells in Graves' hyperthyroidism and ophthalmopathy. Whole-study findings and limits: Peripheral blood also featured most of the thyroid clonotypes expanded above 0.001. Model predictions of ophthalmopathy came a median approximately 6 months before onset.

Each ophthalmopathy patient scored at least 3 on the Clinical Activity Score and at least 4 on NOSPECS grade, with duration under 3 months. The PBMCs studied were ones that came from 8.5 to 10 ml fresh peripheral blood. Germline values: CDR1 LNHDA, CDR2 SQIVND (reference sequence). J was trimmed by 7 bases and V by 6 bases; bases with no gene match: 5. The CDR3 length is 14 residues. This clonotype originated in a woman in her 40s with Graves' ophthalmopathy. Sample: blood. The rearrangement uses TRBV19 and TRBJ2-1; 11 nucleotides match TRBD2. CDR3 loop: CASSGLAGGNEQFF. CDR3 DNA: TGTGCCAGTAGCGGACTAGCGGGCGGAAATGAGCAGTTCTTC.